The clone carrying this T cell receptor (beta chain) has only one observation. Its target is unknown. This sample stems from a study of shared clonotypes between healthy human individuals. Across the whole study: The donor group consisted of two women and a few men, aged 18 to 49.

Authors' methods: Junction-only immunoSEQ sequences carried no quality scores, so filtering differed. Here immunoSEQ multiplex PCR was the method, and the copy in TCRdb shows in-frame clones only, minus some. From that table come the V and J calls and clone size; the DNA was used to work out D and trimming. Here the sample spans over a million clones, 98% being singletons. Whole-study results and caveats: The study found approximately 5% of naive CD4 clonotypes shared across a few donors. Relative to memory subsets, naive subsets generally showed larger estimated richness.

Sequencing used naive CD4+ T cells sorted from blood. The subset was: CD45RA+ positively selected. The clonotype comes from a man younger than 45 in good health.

The CDR3 nucleotides read TGTGCCACCCATGATCAGCCCCAGCATTTT. Protein: CATHDQPQHF. This chain links TRBV28 with TRBJ1-5, with D unresolved. Trimming stripped 10 bases from V and 5 bases from J, with 6 bases between. The CDR3 is made up of 10 amino acids. Looked up from germline, CDR1 is MDHEN and CDR2 is SYDVKM. Supplemented by reference TRBV28 and TRBJ1-5, the full variable domain reads DVKVTQSSRYLVKRTGEKVFLECVQDMDHENMFWYRQDPGLGLRLIYFSYDVKMKEKGDIPEGYSVSREKKERFSLILESASTNQTSMYLCATHDQPQHFGDGTRLSIL.